What follows is one T cell receptor (beta chain) and its context. Its specificity is unknown. This CDR3 is also generated by other DNA sequences in the sample. Primers for the PCR totalled 60 Vbeta and 13 Jbeta. Methods used by the authors: Later, 65 million to 85 million unique TCR beta chains were counted in an analysis, and some 11 million of them were shared. Sequencing was performed with immunoSEQ multiplex PCR; in TCRdb, only in-frame clones are kept and a portion is missing. V and J calls and clone size follow that table, whereas D and trimming were derived from the DNA. The sample lists some 100,000 clones, 65% to 75% occurring once. The entry originates in a study of cytomegalovirus exposure and HLA in healthy donors. Looking at the study overall: Sequencing of around 200 million T cells in an earlier analysis found 120 million or so unique TCR beta sequences. Study observations and caveats: According to an earlier analysis, most TCR beta V segments yielded productive rearrangements about 90% or about 30% of the time.

Material for sequencing was PBMCs. The clonotype was recovered from a woman in her thirties or forties in good health and CMV-seronegative.

The CDR3, as DNA: TGTGCCAGCAGCCTAGGCCGGGGAACTGAAGCTTTCTTT. As protein: CASSLGRGTEAFF. V gene TRBV27 combines with J gene TRBJ1-1; D gene unclear. Germline V CDR1 and CDR2: MNHEY, SMNVEV (reference sequence). CDR3 length: 13 amino acids. V gave up 6 bases and J gave up 5 bases, with 13 bases separating them.